These 25 T cell receptor beta chains were all obtained from the same sample, sequenced in a study of shared clonotypes between healthy human individuals. Naive-designated CD8 cells lacked CD45RO, were positively enriched for CCR7, and omitted terminally differentiated effector memory CD45RA+ cells. Sequenced by immunoSEQ multiplex PCR; TCRdb stores in-frame clones only, minus some. The top ten hold less than 25% of the sample, which has 750,000 to 1,000,000 clones, 85% to 95% seen once. The sequencing input was naive CD8+ T cells sorted from blood. The receptors originated from a man aged 25 to 45 in good health.

The chain has TRBV4-3 and TRBJ2-1; 10 bases line up with TRBD2. Germline values: CDR1 LGHNA, CDR2 YSLEER. The CDR3 totals 15 residues. After removal of 5 bases from V and 3 bases from J, the junction contained 4 bases not matched to a gene. CDR3: CASSDRLAGYNEQFF. Here the CDR3 DNA reads TGCGCCAGCAGCGACCGACTAGCGGGCTACAATGAGCAGTTCTTC.

This chain links TRBV27 with TRBJ2-3, with D tentatively TRBD2 (6 bases). The CDR3 is 15 amino acids. Germline V gives CDR1 MNHEY, CDR2 SMNVEV (reference sequence). Trimming took off 7 bases at V and 0 bases at J, with 14 bases between the two ends. CDR3 DNA sequence: TGTGCCAGCACCCGGGGGACGGACAGCACAGATACGCAGTATTTT. It yields the protein CASTRGTDSTDTQYF.

This clone was counted at least ten times. This rearrangement joins TRBV13 to TRBJ2-1; no clear D gene. CDR1 and CDR2 (germline): PRHDT, FYEKMQ (reference sequence). The CDR3 spans 13 residues. V was clipped by 5 bases and J by 6 bases, with 11 bases between them. The CDR3, as DNA: TGTGCCAGCAGCCCCCCTTCTCGCAATGAGCAGTTCTTC. As protein: CASSPPSRNEQFF.

The chain carries TRBV2 and TRBJ2-1; D is unclear. The CDR3 loop spans 12 amino acids. V was trimmed by 7 bases and J by 8 bases, leaving 12 bases between them. Germline V lookup: CDR1 SNHLY, CDR2 FYNNEI. CDR3 sequence reads: CASNWGLDEQFF. CDR3 nucleotides: TGTGCCAGCAATTGGGGATTAGATGAGCAGTTCTTC.

A remark on this clone: This sample includes further DNA sequences coding for the same CDR3. This sequence joins TRBV4-1 and TRBJ2-7; 11 bases fit TRBD2. The CDR3 is 15 residues long. Looked up from germline, CDR1 is MGHRA and CDR2 is YSYEKL. V was pared by 3 bases and J by 2 bases, with 3 bases of the junction left unmatched. The CDR3 nucleotides read TGCGCCAGCAGCCACCCGGGACTAGCGGCCTACGAGCAGTACTTC. It encodes CASSHPGLAAYEQYF.

This chain uses TRBV7-9 with TRBJ2-1; 7 bases are shared with TRBD2. This CDR3 has 16 residues. The germline V gene encodes CDR1 SEHNR and CDR2 FQNEAQ (reference sequence). J was trimmed by 4 bases and V by 0 bases; bases with no gene match: 6. This CDR3 is CASSLALGGGYNEQFF. CDR3 coding DNA: TGTGCCAGCAGCTTAGCGCTCGGGGGAGGGTACAATGAGCAGTTCTTC. Filled out from reference TRBV7-9 and TRBJ2-1, the complete variable domain reads DTGVSQNPRHKITKRGQNVTFRCDPISEHNRLYWYRQTLGQGPEFLTYFQNEAQLEKSRLLSDRFSAERPKGSFSTLEIQRTEQGDSAMYLCASSLALGGGYNEQFFGPGTRLTVL.

The chain combines TRBV7-9 with TRBJ2-7, with a weak D call TRBD2 (5 bases). The CDR3 has 14 amino acids. Trimming cost V 0 bases and J 0 bases, with 6 bases left between them. Germline-derived CDR1 and CDR2 are SEHNR and FQNEAQ (reference sequence). The CDR3 loop reads CASSLASDSYEQYF. CDR3 nucleotide sequence: TGTGCCAGCAGCTTAGCTAGCGACTCCTACGAGCAGTACTTC.

Turning to this clone: A far larger clone is only one base removed, so a read error is likely. V and J are TRBV6-1 and TRBJ2-3, with TRBD2 identical over 10 bases. Unmatched junction bases numbered 1, after V lost 3 bases and J lost 1 base. CDR3 size: 15 residues. CDR1 is MNHNS and CDR2 is SASEGT in the germline V gene. CDR3 DNA: TGTGCCAGCAGTGATGGGACTAGCGGCACAGATACGCAGTATTTT. It translates to CASSDGTSGTDTQYF.

The gene calls are TRBV2 and TRBJ1-1; TRBD1 agrees at 7 bases. The CDR3 runs 14 residues. In germline, CDR1 is SNHLY, CDR2 FYNNEI. The V and J ends lost 8 bases and 2 bases, in that order; junction bases with no gene match: 8. Here the CDR3 DNA reads TGTGCCAGCTTTCGGGGGACAGACAACACTGAAGCTTTCTTT. This encodes CASFRGTDNTEAFF.

V and J are TRBV29-1 and TRBJ2-7; TRBD1 agrees at 8 bases. Unmatched junction bases numbered 9, after V lost 4 bases and J lost 4 bases. The CDR3 runs to 14 residues. The V gene's germline CDR1 is SQVTM and CDR2 ANQGSEA. CDR3 amino acids: CSVGGTGGGYEQYF. CDR3 nucleotide sequence: TGCAGCGTTGGTGGGACAGGTGGCGGGTACGAGCAGTACTTC.

The chain couples TRBV4-3 to TRBJ2-1; D assignment may be TRBD1 or TRBD2 (6 bases each). Per the germline V gene, CDR1 is LGHNA and CDR2 is YSLEER. The CDR3 consists of 16 residues. Trimming stripped 4 bases from V and 4 bases from J, with 17 bases between. The CDR3 DNA follows: TGCGCCAGCAGCCGAAGGGGGGAGGAGTTTTACAATGAGCAGTTCTTC. The encoded protein is CASSRRGEEFYNEQFF.

The rearrangement joins TRBV2 to TRBJ2-7; D possibly uses TRBD1 or TRBD2 (5 bases each). The V and J ends lost 6 bases and 6 bases respectively, with 18 bases between them. The CDR3 loop spans 14 amino acids. Germline CDR1 is SNHLY and CDR2 is FYNNEI. The CDR3 nucleotides are TGTGCCAGCAGGGCCAGGGAGCTTAGCGCCGAGCAGTACTTC. Residues: CASRARELSAEQYF.

The chain uses TRBV2 and TRBJ2-3, with D maybe TRBD2 (5 bases). V shed 4 bases and J shed 1 base, with 12 bases lying between them. Germline CDR1 is SNHLY and CDR2 is FYNNEI. This CDR3 has 15 residues. The CDR3 here is CASSVGSRGTDTQYF. The CDR3 DNA is TGTGCCAGCAGTGTGGGGAGTCGCGGCACAGATACGCAGTATTTT.

The genes are TRBV6-5 and TRBJ1-5; unclear D gene. Germline V lookup: CDR1 MNHEY, CDR2 SVGAGI. The CDR3 extends over 15 amino acids. The germline V and J ends were trimmed by 0 bases and 6 bases, with 12 bases remaining between them. Here the CDR3 reads CASSYSAGRVQPQHF. CDR3 in DNA: TGTGCCAGCAGTTACTCGGCGGGCCGGGTTCAGCCCCAGCATTTT.

The chain has TRBV28 and TRBJ1-2; 10 bases fit TRBD1. Unmatched junction bases numbered 1, after V lost 4 bases and J lost 5 bases. The CDR3 runs 13 residues. The germline gives CDR1 MDHEN, CDR2 SYDVKM. The CDR3 spells CASSSGQGYGYTF. The CDR3 bases are TGTGCCAGCAGTTCGGGACAGGGGTATGGCTACACCTTC.

The chain employs TRBV2 and TRBJ1-1; D unresolved. CDR1 and CDR2 from the germline V gene are SNHLY and FYNNEI. This CDR3 spans 13 amino acids. The V gene lost 5 bases and the J gene lost 4 bases, with 11 bases spanning the gap. CDR3 bases: TGTGCCAGCAGTTACGGACCAGGCACTGAAGCTTTCTTT. This encodes CASSYGPGTEAFF.

This chain links TRBV29-1 with TRBJ2-1; TRBD2 aligns across 7 bases. The CDR3 is 18 amino acids. Germline V gene sequence: CDR1 SQVTM, CDR2 ANQGSEA. The V and J ends lost 0 bases and 1 base, in that order; junction bases with no gene match: 12. CDR3 DNA: TGCAGCGTTGAAGATCTTCTGCGGGGGAGGGGATCCTACAATGAGCAGTTCTTC. Its translation: CSVEDLLRGRGSYNEQFF.

The chain uses TRBV2 and TRBJ1-5; D is perhaps TRBD1 (5 bases). From germline, CDR1 is SNHLY and CDR2 FYNNEI. The CDR3 runs 14 residues. V lost 6 bases and J 0 bases, leaving 9 bases between the germline ends. This CDR3 reads CASRGEYSNQPQHF. CDR3 bases: TGTGCCAGCAGGGGGGAGTATAGCAATCAGCCCCAGCATTTT. Full variable domain (remainder filled in from reference TRBV2 and TRBJ1-5): EPEVTQTPSHQVTQMGQEVILRCVPISNHLYFYWYRQILGQKVEFLVSFYNNEISEKSEIFDDQFSVERPDGSNFTLKIRSTKLEDSAMYFCASRGEYSNQPQHFGDGTRLSIL.

The gene calls are TRBV19 and TRBJ1-1; D perhaps matches TRBD1 (5 bases). Germline lookup yields CDR1 LNHDA and CDR2 SQIVND (reference sequence). The CDR3 consists of 14 residues. The germline V and J ends were trimmed by 7 bases and 3 bases, with 15 bases remaining between them. In DNA, the CDR3 is TGTGCCAGTAAAGAAAGGGGAGTGGACACTGAAGCTTTCTTT. Its translation is CASKERGVDTEAFF.

CDR3 in amino acids: CASSVQGTNTGELFF. The CDR3, as DNA: TGTGCCAGCAGCGTACAGGGGACGAACACCGGGGAGCTGTTTTTT. The chain carries TRBV9 and TRBJ2-2, with D maybe TRBD1 (6 bases). The CDR3 loop spans 15 amino acids. Germline lookup yields CDR1 SGDLS and CDR2 YYNGEE. Trimming removed 1 base from V and 0 bases from J, with 7 bases in between.

V and J are TRBV28 and TRBJ2-1, with D uncertain. The CDR3 sequence is 13 residues long. Germline CDR1 and CDR2: MDHEN and SYDVKM. The V end lost 3 bases, the J end lost 3 bases, and 6 bases lay between the germline ends. CDR3 loop: CASSLKFYNEQFF. The CDR3 DNA reads TGTGCCAGCAGTTTGAAATTCTACAATGAGCAGTTCTTC. Full variable domain (rest looked up from reference TRBV28 and TRBJ2-1): DVKVTQSSRYLVKRTGEKVFLECVQDMDHENMFWYRQDPGLGLRLIYFSYDVKMKEKGDIPEGYSVSREKKERFSLILESASTNQTSMYLCASSLKFYNEQFFGPGTRLTVL.

The chain is built from TRBV5-6 and TRBJ2-1, with a tentative D call TRBD1 (6 bases). Trimming left V 2 bases short and J 3 bases short, with 12 bases between. The CDR3 runs 15 residues. Per the germline V gene, CDR1 is SGHDT and CDR2 is YYEEEE. CDR3: CASSLGDKDYNEQFF. DNA for the CDR3: TGTGCCAGCAGCTTAGGGGACAAGGACTACAATGAGCAGTTCTTC.

The chain is built from TRBV27 and TRBJ2-7, with D perhaps TRBD2 (6 bases). The CDR3 is 16 amino acids. V was clipped by 5 bases and J by 4 bases, with 21 bases between them. Germline CDR1 and CDR2: MNHEY and SMNVEV (reference sequence). Here the CDR3 DNA reads TGTGCCAGCAGTCCTAGGGCCGGGGACGGAGGGTACGAGCAGTACTTC. This sequence encodes CASSPRAGDGGYEQYF.

The chain combines TRBV4-1 with TRBJ2-7, with D perhaps TRBD2 (6 bases). The V gene's germline CDR1 is MGHRA and CDR2 YSYEKL. V dropped 3 bases and J dropped 6 bases, with 21 bases sitting between them. CDR3 length: 16 residues. The CDR3 protein is CASSHSAGTLASEQYF. The DNA for the CDR3 is TGCGCCAGCAGCCACTCCGCGGGGACTTTAGCAAGCGAGCAGTACTTC.

This clone has a single count. This chain links TRBV28 with TRBJ1-5; 9 bases are a match to TRBD1. The CDR3 is 15 amino acids. V shed 6 bases, J shed 6 bases, and the junction held 9 bases outside the gene matches. CDR1 MDHEN and CDR2 SYDVKM come from the germline V gene. The CDR3 DNA reads as TGTGCCAGCAGACTACAGGGGGCCTCGGCTCAGCCCCAGCATTTT. This translates into CASRLQGASAQPQHF.